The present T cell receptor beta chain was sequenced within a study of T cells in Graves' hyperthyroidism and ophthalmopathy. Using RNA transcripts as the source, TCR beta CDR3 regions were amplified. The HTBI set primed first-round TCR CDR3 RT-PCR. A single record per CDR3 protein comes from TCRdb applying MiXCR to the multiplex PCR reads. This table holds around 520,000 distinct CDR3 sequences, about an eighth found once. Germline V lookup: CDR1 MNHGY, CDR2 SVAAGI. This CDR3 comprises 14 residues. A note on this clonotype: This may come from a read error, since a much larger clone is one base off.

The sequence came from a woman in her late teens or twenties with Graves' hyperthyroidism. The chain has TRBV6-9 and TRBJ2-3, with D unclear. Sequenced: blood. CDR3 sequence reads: CTSSYSTIVRTQYF. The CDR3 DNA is TGTACCAGCAGTTATTCCACTATCGTACGTACGCAGTATTTT.